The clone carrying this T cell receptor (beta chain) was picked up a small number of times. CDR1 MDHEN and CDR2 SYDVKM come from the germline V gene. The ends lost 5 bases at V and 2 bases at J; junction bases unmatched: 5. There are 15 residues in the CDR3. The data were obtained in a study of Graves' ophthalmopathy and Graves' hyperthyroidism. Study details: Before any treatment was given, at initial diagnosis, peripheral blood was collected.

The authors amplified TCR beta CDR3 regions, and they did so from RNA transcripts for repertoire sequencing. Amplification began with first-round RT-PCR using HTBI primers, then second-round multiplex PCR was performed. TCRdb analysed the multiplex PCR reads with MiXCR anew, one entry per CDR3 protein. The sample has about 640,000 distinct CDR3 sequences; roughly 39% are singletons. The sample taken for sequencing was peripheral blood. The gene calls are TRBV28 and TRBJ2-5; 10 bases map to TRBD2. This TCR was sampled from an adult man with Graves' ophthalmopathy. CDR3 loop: CASSTSAGGQETQYF. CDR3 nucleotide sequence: TGTGCCAGCAGTACATCAGCGGGAGGGCAAGAGACCCAGTACTTC.